This TCR beta chain was observed in a study of OX40 agonist ivuxolimab in advanced cancers. Regarding the complete study: The costimulatory receptor OX40 (CD134) was targeted by ivuxolimab, a fully human IgG2 agonistic monoclonal antibody. Of the approximately 54 patients in dose escalation, some 20 had hepatocellular carcinoma, some 15 had melanoma, 9 had renal cell carcinoma and 9 had head and neck cancer. Intravenous ivuxolimab was administered to patients every 2 weeks at six dose levels: 0.01, 0.1, 0.3, 1.5, 3 and 10 mg/kg. Prior anti-PD-1, anti-PD-L1 or anti-CTLA-4 therapy was permitted, and checkpoint inhibitors had been received by roughly 42% of dose-escalation patients. A male proportion of 75% to 85% and a mean age of 60 years, ranging from roughly 23 to 80, were recorded for the dose-escalation cohort. Peripheral TCRbeta sequencing was intended to test whether TCR sequence diversity was altered and clonal T-cell expansion was caused by ivuxolimab. Partial responses occurred in three dose-escalation patients: two with cutaneous melanoma and one with hepatocellular carcinoma. The paper describes the monotherapy dose-escalation part (N ≈ 52 patients) of the phase I trial of ivuxolimab.

This clone was recorded only once. It lacks a known antigen. Per-base quality was not reported, and no clone a single base away is much larger than it. Broad study findings and their caveats: Low levels of normalized T-cell clonal expansion were also seen in some nonresponding patients. Partial responders in the 0.1-3.0 mg/kg groups had among the lowest normalized peripheral clonal expansion, especially among CD8+ T cells. At doses from 0.1 to 3.0 mg/kg, clonal expansion was seen in both CD4+ and CD8+ blood T cells between baseline and week 6. Antigen specificity was not determined for the clonally expanded peripheral T cells. On average, CD8+ T cells showed more expanded clones than CD4+ T cells after ivuxolimab.

Genomic DNA was isolated from the sorted cells so that the TCRbeta CDR3 region could be sequenced. The immunoSEQ Assay was used to sequence the TCRbeta CDR3 regions. In its TCRdb copy, this immuneACCESS table keeps in-frame sequences only and misses some clones. Where compared with another copy, unresolved V genes explain less than half of these, and the others have no known cause. The sample table records about 62,000 clones; about 85% of these occur just once. About 4.2% of the sample goes to the ten largest clones. The trial excluded patients who had a history of autoimmune disease or were on systemic immunosuppression. In every dose cohort, peripheral blood was drawn for TCR sequencing at baseline, cycle 4 day 1, and cycle 7 day 1. Samples were obtained from an open-label, multicenter, first-in-human phase I dose-escalation trial of ivuxolimab. The trial enrolled adults with locally advanced or metastatic head and neck squamous cell, hepatocellular, melanoma or renal cell carcinoma. Before TCR sequencing, CD4+ and CD8+ T cells were separately sorted from peripheral blood.

Sequences SEHNR (CDR1) and FQNEAQ (CDR2) are obtained from the germline V gene (reference sequence). From the cysteine through the phenylalanine, the CDR3 covers 17 amino acids. Only CDR3 DNA remains: 51 bases, in frame from the first base. V is reduced by 1 base and J by 5 bases, leaving a spacing of 21 bases between them. The sample consisted of CD4+ or CD8+ T cells sorted from blood, taken in a trial of the OX40 agonist ivuxolimab. This clonotype originated in an adult with an advanced solid tumor such as melanoma, head and neck, liver or kidney cancer. The V and J segments used are TRBV7-9 and TRBJ2-7; a weak D assignment points to TRBD2 (6 bases agree). The CDR3 amino acid sequence is: CASSLVGGAVRGNEQYF. The DNA reads TGTGCCAGCAGCTTAGTAGGAGGGGCAGTCCGAGGGAACGAGCAGTACTTC.